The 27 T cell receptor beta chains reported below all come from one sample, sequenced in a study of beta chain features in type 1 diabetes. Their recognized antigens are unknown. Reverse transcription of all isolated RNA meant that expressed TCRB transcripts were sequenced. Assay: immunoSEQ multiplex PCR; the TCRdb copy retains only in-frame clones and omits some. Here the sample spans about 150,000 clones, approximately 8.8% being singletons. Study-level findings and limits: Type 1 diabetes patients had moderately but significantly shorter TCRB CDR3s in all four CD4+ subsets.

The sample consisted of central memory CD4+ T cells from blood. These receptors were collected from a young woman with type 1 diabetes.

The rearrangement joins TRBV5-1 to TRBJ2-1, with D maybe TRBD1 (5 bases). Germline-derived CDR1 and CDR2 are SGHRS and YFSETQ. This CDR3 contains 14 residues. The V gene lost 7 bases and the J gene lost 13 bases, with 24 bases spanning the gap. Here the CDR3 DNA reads TGCGCCAGCCAGGTCCCTTGGCAGGGTTCCCCCCAGTTCTTC. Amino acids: CASQVPWQGSPQFF.

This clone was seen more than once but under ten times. The CDR3 DNA is TGTGCCAGCAGCTTACCACCGGGACTAGCGGGGTCCTACGAGCAGTACTTC. This sequence encodes CASSLPPGLAGSYEQYF. The chain carries TRBV7-2 and TRBJ2-7; 13 bases match TRBD2. This CDR3 is built from 17 residues. CDR1 and CDR2 from the germline V gene are SGHTA and FQGNSA. V shed 2 bases and J 1 base; nucleotides not matched to a gene: 5.

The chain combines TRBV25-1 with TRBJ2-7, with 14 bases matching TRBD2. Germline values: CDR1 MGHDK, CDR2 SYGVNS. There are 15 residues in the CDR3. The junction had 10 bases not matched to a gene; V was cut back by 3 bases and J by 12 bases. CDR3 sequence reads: CASSDAGTSGSKRYF. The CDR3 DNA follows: TGTGCCAGCAGTGACGCCGGGACTAGCGGGAGTAAACGGTACTTC.

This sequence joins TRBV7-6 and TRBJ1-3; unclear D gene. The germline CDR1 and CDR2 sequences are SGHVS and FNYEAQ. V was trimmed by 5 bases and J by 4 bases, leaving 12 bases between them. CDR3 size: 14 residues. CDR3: CASSPRHSGNTIYF. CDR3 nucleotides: TGTGCCAGCAGCCCACGCCACAGCGGAAACACCATATATTTT. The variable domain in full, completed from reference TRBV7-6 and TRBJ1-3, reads GAGVSQSPRYKVTKRGQDVALRCDPISGHVSLYWYRQALGQGPEFLTYFNYEAQQDKSGLPNDRFSAERPEGSISTLTIQRTEQRDSAMYRCASSPRHSGNTIYFGEGSWLTVV.

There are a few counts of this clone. The DNA of the CDR3 is TGTGCCAGCAGCACCCGACTAGCGGTGGGGCAAGAGACCCAGTACTTC. This encodes CASSTRLAVGQETQYF. The V call is TRBV13, the J call TRBJ2-5; TRBD2 matches 9 bases. V shed 5 bases and J 2 bases; nucleotides not matched to a gene: 9. CDR3 length: 16 residues. Germline loops: CDR1 PRHDT, CDR2 FYEKMQ (reference sequence).

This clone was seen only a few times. Here the CDR3 reads CASSLVVAGGQDTQYF. In DNA, the CDR3 is TGCGCCAGCAGCTTGGTGGTAGCGGGCGGTCAGGATACGCAGTATTTT. This chain joins TRBV5-1 and TRBJ2-3; 7 nucleotides line up with TRBD2. CDR1 is SGHRS, CDR2 YFSETQ, per germline. This CDR3 is 16 amino acids long. With V trimmed by 0 bases and J by 6 bases, 10 bases remained unmatched.

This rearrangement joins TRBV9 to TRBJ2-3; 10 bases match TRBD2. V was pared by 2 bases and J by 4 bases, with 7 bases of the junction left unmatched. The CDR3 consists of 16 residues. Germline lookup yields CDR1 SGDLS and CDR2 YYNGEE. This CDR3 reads CASSVRLAGEADTQYF. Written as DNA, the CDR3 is TGTGCCAGCAGCGTTAGGCTAGCGGGAGAGGCAGATACGCAGTATTTT. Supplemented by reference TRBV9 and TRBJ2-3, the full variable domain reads DSGVTQTPKHLITATGQRVTLRCSPRSGDLSVYWYQQSLDQGLQFLIQYYNGEERAKGNILERFSAQQFPDLHSELNLSSLELGDSALYFCASSVRLAGEADTQYFGPGTRLTVL.

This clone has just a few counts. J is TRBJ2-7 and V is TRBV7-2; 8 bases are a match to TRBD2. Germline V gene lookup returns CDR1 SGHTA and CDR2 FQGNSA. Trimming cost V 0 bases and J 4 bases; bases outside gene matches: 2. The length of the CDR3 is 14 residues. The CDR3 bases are TGTGCCAGCAGCTTAGCTAGCGGGGTTTACGAGCAGTACTTC. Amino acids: CASSLASGVYEQYF.

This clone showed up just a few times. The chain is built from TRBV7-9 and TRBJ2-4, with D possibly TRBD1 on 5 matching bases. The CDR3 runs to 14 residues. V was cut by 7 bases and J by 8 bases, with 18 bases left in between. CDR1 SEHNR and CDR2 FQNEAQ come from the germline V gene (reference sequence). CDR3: CASTPRRAQDIQYF. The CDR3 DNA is TGTGCCAGCACCCCCCGTAGGGCACAGGACATTCAGTACTTC.

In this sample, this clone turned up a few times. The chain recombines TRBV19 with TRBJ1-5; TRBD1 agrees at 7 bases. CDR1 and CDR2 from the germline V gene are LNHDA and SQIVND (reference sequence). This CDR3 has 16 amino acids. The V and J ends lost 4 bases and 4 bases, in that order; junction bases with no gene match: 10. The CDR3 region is CASSTQMTGYNQPQHF. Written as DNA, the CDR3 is TGTGCCAGTAGTACTCAAATGACAGGGTATAATCAGCCCCAGCATTTT. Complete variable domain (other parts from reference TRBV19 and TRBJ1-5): DGGITQSPKYLFRKEGQNVTLSCEQNLNHDAMYWYRQDPGQGLRLIYYSQIVNDFQKGDIAEGYSVSREKKESFPLTVTSAQKNPTAFYLCASSTQMTGYNQPQHFGDGTRLSIL.

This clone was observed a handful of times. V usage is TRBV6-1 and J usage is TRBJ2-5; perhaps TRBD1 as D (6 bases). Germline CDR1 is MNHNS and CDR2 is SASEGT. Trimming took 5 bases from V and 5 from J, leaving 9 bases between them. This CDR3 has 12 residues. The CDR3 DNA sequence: TGTGCCAGCAGTCGGACAGCGGAGACCCAGTACTTC. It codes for CASSRTAETQYF.

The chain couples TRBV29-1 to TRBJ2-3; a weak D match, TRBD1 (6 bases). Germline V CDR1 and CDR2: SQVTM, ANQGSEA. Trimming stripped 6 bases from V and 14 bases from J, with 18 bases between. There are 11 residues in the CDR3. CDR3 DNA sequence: TGCAGCGTCCACCAGGACAGAACAAGGTATTTT. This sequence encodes CSVHQDRTRYF.

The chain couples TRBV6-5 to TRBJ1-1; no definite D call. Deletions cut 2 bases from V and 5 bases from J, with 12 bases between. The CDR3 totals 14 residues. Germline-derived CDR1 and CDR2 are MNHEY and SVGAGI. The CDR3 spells CASSYMGSRTEAFF. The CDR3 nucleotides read TGTGCCAGCAGTTACATGGGCAGTCGGACTGAAGCTTTCTTT.

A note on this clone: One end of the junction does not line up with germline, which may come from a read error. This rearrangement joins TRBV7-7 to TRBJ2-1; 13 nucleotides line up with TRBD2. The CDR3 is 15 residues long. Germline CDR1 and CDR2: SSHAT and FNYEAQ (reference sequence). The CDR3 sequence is CASSSGLAGNNEQFF. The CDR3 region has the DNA TGTGCTAGCAGCTCGGGACTAGCGGGGAACAATGAGCAGTTCTTC.

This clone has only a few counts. The CDR3 spells CAWSVGGFYGVNTEAFF. The CDR3 bases are TGTGCCTGGAGTGTGGGAGGGTTTTATGGGGTGAACACTGAAGCTTTCTTT. The chain carries TRBV30 and TRBJ1-1; D not resolved. The CDR3 has 17 residues. Trimming took 0 bases from V and 0 from J, leaving 17 bases between them. CDR1 is GTSNPN and CDR2 is SVGIG in the germline V gene (reference sequence).

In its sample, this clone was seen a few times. The DNA of the CDR3 is TGTGCCAGCAGCTTAGGGGGCGGAAGCTCCTACAATGAGCAGTTCTTC. Translating it yields CASSLGGGSSYNEQFF. The chain has TRBV11-2 and TRBJ2-1, with D perhaps TRBD1 (5 bases). CDR3 length: 16 amino acids. Germline values: CDR1 SGHAT, CDR2 FQNNGV. V lost 1 base and J 0 bases, leaving 10 bases between the germline ends. The whole variable domain, filled in from reference TRBV11-2 and TRBJ2-1, reads EAGVAQSPRYKIIEKRQSVAFWCNPISGHATLYWYQQILGQGPKLLIQFQNNGVVDDSQLPKDRFSAERLKGVDSTLKIQPAKLEDSAVYLCASSLGGGSSYNEQFFGPGTRLTVL.

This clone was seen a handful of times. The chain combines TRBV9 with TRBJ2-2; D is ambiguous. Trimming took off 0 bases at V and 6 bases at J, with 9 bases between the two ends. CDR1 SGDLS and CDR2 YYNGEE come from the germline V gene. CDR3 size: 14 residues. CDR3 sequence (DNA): TGTGCCAGCAGCGTAGCTCCCGAGCCCGGGGAGCTGTTTTTT. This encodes CASSVAPEPGELFF.

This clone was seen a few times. As DNA, the CDR3 is TGCGCCAGCAGCCCTCCGGGACAGGGTACCGGGGAGCTGTTTTTT. Translated, it gives CASSPPGQGTGELFF. V usage is TRBV4-1 and J usage is TRBJ2-2; TRBD1 matches 9 bases. V lost 4 bases and J lost 5; bases outside the gene matches: 5. The germline CDR1 and CDR2 sequences are MGHRA and YSYEKL. The CDR3 sequence is 15 residues long.

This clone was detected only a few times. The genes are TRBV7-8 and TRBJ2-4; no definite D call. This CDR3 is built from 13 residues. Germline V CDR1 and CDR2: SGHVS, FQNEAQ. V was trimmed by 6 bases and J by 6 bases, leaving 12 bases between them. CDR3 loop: CASSPPPGNIQYF. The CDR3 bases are TGTGCCAGCAGTCCTCCACCCGGAAACATTCAGTACTTC.

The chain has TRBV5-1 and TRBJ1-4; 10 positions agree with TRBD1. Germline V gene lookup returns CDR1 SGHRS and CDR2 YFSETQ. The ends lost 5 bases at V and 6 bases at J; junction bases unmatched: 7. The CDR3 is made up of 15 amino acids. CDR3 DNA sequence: TGCGCCAGCAGTTCGATAGGGACAGGGGATGAAAAACTGTTTTTT. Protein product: CASSSIGTGDEKLFF.

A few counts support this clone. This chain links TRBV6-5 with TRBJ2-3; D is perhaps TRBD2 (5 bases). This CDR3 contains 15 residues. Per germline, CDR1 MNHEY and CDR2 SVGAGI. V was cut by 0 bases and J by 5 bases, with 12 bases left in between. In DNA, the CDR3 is TGTGCCAGCAGTTACTCGAGGGTTAGCTTAGATACGCAGTATTTT. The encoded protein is CASSYSRVSLDTQYF.

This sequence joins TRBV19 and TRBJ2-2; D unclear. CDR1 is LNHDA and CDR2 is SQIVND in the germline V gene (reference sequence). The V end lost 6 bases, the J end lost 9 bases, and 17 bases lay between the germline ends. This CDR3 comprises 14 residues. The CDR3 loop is CASSHSTKQRELFF. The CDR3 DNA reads TGTGCCAGTAGCCACAGTACCAAGCAAAGGGAGCTGTTTTTT.

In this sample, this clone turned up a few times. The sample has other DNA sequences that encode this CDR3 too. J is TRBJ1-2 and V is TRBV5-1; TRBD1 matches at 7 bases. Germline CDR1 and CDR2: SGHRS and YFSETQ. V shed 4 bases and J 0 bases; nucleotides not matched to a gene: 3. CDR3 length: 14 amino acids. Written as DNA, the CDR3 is TGCGCCAGCAGCCCCGGGACAGCTAACTATGGCTACACCTTC. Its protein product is CASSPGTANYGYTF.

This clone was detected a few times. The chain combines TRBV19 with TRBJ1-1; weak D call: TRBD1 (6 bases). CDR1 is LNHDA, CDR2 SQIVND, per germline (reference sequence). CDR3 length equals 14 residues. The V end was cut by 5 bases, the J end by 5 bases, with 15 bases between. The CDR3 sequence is CASSFQGMGTEAFF. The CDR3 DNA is TGTGCCAGTAGTTTCCAGGGGATGGGGACTGAAGCTTTCTTT.

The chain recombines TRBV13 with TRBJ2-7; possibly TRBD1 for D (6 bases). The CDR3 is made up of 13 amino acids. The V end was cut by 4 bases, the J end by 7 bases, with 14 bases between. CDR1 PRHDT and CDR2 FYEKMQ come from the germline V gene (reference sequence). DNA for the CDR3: TGTGCCAGCAGCTCGTGGGGGCTCTGGGAGCAGTACTTC. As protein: CASSSWGLWEQYF. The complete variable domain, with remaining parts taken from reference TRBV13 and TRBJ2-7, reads AAGVIQSPRHLIKEKRETATLKCYPIPRHDTVYWYQQGPGQDPQFLISFYEKMQSDKGSIPDRFSAQQFSDYHSELNMSSLELGDSALYFCASSSWGLWEQYFGPGTRLTVT.

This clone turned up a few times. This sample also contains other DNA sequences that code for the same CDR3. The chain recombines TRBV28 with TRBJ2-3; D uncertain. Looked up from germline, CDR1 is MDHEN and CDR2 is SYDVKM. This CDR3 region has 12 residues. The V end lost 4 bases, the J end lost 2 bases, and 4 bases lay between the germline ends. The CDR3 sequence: CASSSVTDTQYF. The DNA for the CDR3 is TGTGCCAGCAGTTCTGTCACAGATACGCAGTATTTT.

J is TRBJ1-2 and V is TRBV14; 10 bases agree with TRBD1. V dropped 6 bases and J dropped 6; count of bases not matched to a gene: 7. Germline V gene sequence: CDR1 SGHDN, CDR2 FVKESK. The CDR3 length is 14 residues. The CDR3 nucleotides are TGTGCCAGCAGTCCACATGGGACAGGGGATGGCTACACCTTC. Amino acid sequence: CASSPHGTGDGYTF.